These 21 T cell receptor beta chains were sequenced from one sample in a study of blood T cell repertoires in COVID-19. Assay: immunoSEQ multiplex PCR; the TCRdb copy retains only in-frame clones and omits some. This sample has some 270,000 clones, with around 86% found just once. Sequences were obtained from peripheral blood. The receptors here all came from a woman aged 55-75 years who had recovered from COVID-19.

V gene TRBV7-2 combines with J gene TRBJ1-5; 8 bases line up with TRBD1. Per germline, CDR1 SGHTA and CDR2 FQGNSA. This CDR3 is 15 amino acids long. Trimming removed 2 bases from V and 7 bases from J; junction bases left unmatched: 7. CDR3 in DNA: TGTGCCAGCAGCTTACAGCACAGGGGGGACCAGCCCCAGCATTTT. It specifies CASSLQHRGDQPQHF.

V is TRBV5-8 and J is TRBJ2-6, with D maybe TRBD1 (5 bases). This CDR3 contains 12 residues. Germline V gene lookup returns CDR1 SGHTS and CDR2 YDEGEE. The ends were cut back, 0 bases at V and 17 bases at J, with 12 bases in the middle. In DNA, the CDR3 is TGTGCCAGCAGCTTGGTAGAGGCAGGGATGACTTTC. Translating it yields CASSLVEAGMTF.

The chain links TRBV5-6 to TRBJ1-2, with TRBD1 as a possible D gene (5 bases). Germline V gives CDR1 SGHDT, CDR2 YYEEEE. CDR3 size: 16 residues. The germline V and J ends were trimmed by 0 bases and 4 bases, with 16 bases remaining between them. The CDR3 coding sequence is TGTGCCAGCAGCTTGGGAGACAGTCGCACCCCCTATGGCTACACCTTC. This encodes CASSLGDSRTPYGYTF.

The rearrangement uses TRBV2 and TRBJ1-5; D remains unclear. The CDR3 loop spans 17 amino acids. Germline CDR1 reads SNHLY; CDR2 reads FYNNEI. Trimming left V 3 bases short and J 0 bases short, with 15 bases between. The chain's CDR3 is CASSDGLGGDSNQPQHF. The CDR3 nucleotides read TGTGCCAGCAGTGATGGTTTAGGCGGGGATAGCAATCAGCCCCAGCATTTT.

About this clone: A read error may produce the germline difference seen at one junction end. CDR3 nucleotides: TGTGCCAGCAGCTTAGGTCCTAGCGGGGGGTACAGTGAGCAGTTCTTC. It specifies CASSLGPSGGYSEQFF. The genes are TRBV7-2 and TRBJ2-1; 11 nucleotides agree with TRBD2. The CDR3 is 16 residues long. Germline V gene data show CDR1 as SGHTA and CDR2 as FQGNSA.

The J gene is TRBJ2-7, the V gene TRBV7-2; 7 bases line up with TRBD1. Germline CDR1 reads SGHTA; CDR2 reads FQGNSA. CDR3 length: 14 amino acids. V lost 1 base and J lost 5; bases outside the gene matches: 5. CDR3 DNA sequence: TGTGCCAGCAGCTTAGGAAGACAGGGCAACGAGCAGTACTTC. This codes for CASSLGRQGNEQYF.

V usage is TRBV6-5 and J usage is TRBJ2-3; D call uncertain. CDR1 and CDR2 (germline): MNHEY, SVGAGI. V lost 3 bases to trimming and J lost 2 bases, with 9 bases between them. The CDR3 sequence is 14 residues long. Here the CDR3 DNA reads TGTGCCAGCAGTTATACCAGCGACACAGATACGCAGTATTTT. Amino acid sequence: CASSYTSDTDTQYF.

The chain has TRBV28 and TRBJ1-2; a weak D match, TRBD1 (5 bases). Trimming left V 5 bases short and J 7 bases short, with 11 bases between. The CDR3 is 12 residues long. In germline, CDR1 is MDHEN, CDR2 SYDVKM. The CDR3 region has the DNA TGTGCCAGCAGTACAGCGGGGGGTGGCTACACCTTC. Its protein is CASSTAGGGYTF.

V is TRBV11-2 and J is TRBJ2-5, with TRBD2 as a possible D gene (6 bases). The ends were cut back, 7 bases at V and 5 bases at J, with 17 bases in the middle. The CDR3 runs to 14 residues. The germline V gene encodes CDR1 SGHAT and CDR2 FQNNGV. The CDR3 sequence is CASNPPEEGETQYF. The CDR3 DNA reads as TGTGCCAGCAATCCCCCGGAGGAGGGCGAGACCCAGTACTTC.

This clone was seen once. The V gene is TRBV3-1 (or the pseudogene TRBV3-2), the J gene TRBJ1-2; D not resolved. The V end was cut by 9 bases, the J end by 8 bases, with 16 bases between. This CDR3 spans 12 amino acids. Germline CDR1 is LGHDT and CDR2 is YNNKEL (reference sequence). The CDR3 DNA reads as TGTGCCAGAGCCCCTCTCGTGAGAGGCTACACCTTC. Translation gives CARAPLVRGYTF.

CDR3: CASSAYETQYF. Written as DNA, the CDR3 is TGTGCCAGCAGCGCCTATGAGACCCAGTACTTC. The chain links TRBV2 to TRBJ2-5; D remains unclear. The length of the CDR3 is 11 residues. From germline, CDR1 is SNHLY and CDR2 FYNNEI. Trimming pared 6 bases from V and 5 bases from J, leaving 7 bases between.

J is TRBJ2-5 and V is TRBV11-2; 9 bases fit TRBD1. J lost 2 bases, V lost 5 bases, and 6 bases had no gene match. Per the germline V gene, CDR1 is SGHAT and CDR2 is FQNNGV. CDR3 length equals 15 residues. The CDR3 DNA reads TGTGCCAGCAGCACAACCGGGACAGGGCAAGAGACCCAGTACTTC. Its translation is CASSTTGTGQETQYF.

This sequence joins TRBV3-1 (or the pseudogene TRBV3-2) and TRBJ2-6; D remains ambiguous. V was trimmed by 4 bases and J by 4 bases, leaving 17 bases between them. The CDR3 length is 17 residues. From germline, CDR1 is LGHDT and CDR2 YNNKEL (reference sequence). The CDR3 loop reads CASSLRLQARGANVLTF. CDR3 nucleotides: TGTGCCAGCAGCCTACGGCTTCAGGCACGAGGGGCCAACGTCCTGACTTTC.

The chain carries TRBV18 and TRBJ2-3; 7 positions agree with TRBD2. Unmatched junction bases numbered 7, after V lost 6 bases and J lost 4 bases. CDR1 is KGHSH, CDR2 LQKENI, per germline. The CDR3 is 14 amino acids. The CDR3 protein is CASSPGLVPDTQYF. The CDR3 coding sequence is TGTGCCAGCTCCCCCGGACTAGTACCAGATACGCAGTATTTT. The full variable domain, with the rest looked up from reference TRBV18 and TRBJ2-3, is NAGVMQNPRHLVRRRGQEARLRCSPMKGHSHVYWYRQLPEEGLKFMVYLQKENIIDESGMPKERFSAEFPKEGPSILRIQQVVRGDSAAYFCASSPGLVPDTQYFGPGTRLTVL.

V is TRBV9 and J is TRBJ2-1; a weak D match, TRBD2 (6 bases). This CDR3 has 14 amino acids. The V gene's germline CDR1 is SGDLS and CDR2 YYNGEE. The V gene lost 6 bases and the J gene lost 0 bases, with 10 bases spanning the gap. The CDR3 loop is CASTMTSSYNEQFF. In DNA, the CDR3 is TGTGCCAGCACTATGACTAGCTCCTACAATGAGCAGTTCTTC.

This chain joins TRBV3-1 (or the pseudogene TRBV3-2) and TRBJ1-2; 11 nucleotides line up with TRBD1. CDR1 LGHDT and CDR2 YNNKEL come from the germline V gene (reference sequence). The V gene end was trimmed by 6 bases and the J gene end by 4 bases; junction bases not matched to a gene: 7. CDR3 length equals 15 residues. DNA of the CDR3: TGTGCCAGCAGGACCCGGGACAGGGGGGCCTATGGCTACACCTTC. Residues: CASRTRDRGAYGYTF.

The chain recombines TRBV4-1 with TRBJ1-2, with TRBD1 matching 9 bases. From germline, CDR1 is MGHRA and CDR2 YSYEKL. The V segment lost 0 bases and the J segment 5 bases; nucleotides outside the gene matches: 7. The CDR3 spans 16 residues. The CDR3 loop is CASSQEPRDRVYGYTF. The CDR3 DNA follows: TGCGCCAGCAGCCAAGAGCCCCGGGACAGGGTGTATGGCTACACCTTC.

This clone showed up just once. The chain combines TRBV12-5 with TRBJ2-3; perhaps TRBD2 as D (7 bases). The germline gives CDR1 LGHNT, CDR2 FRNRAP. The CDR3 extends over 16 amino acids. Between the trimmed V and J ends, which lost 1 base and 2 bases, there was a span of 13 bases. The CDR3 bases are TGTGCTAGTGGTTTGGAACGGGGGGCCTTCACAGATACGCAGTATTTT. It yields the protein CASGLERGAFTDTQYF.

The chain uses TRBV6-5 and TRBJ1-2; 8 bases agree with TRBD1. V dropped 9 bases and J dropped 6; count of bases not matched to a gene: 12. CDR3 length: 14 residues. In germline, CDR1 is MNHEY, CDR2 SVGAGI. CDR3 sequence reads: CASSDRAVPNGYTF. CDR3 sequence (DNA): TGTGCCAGTTCGGACAGGGCAGTGCCCAATGGCTACACCTTC.

The rearrangement links TRBV14 to TRBJ1-6; D is unresolved. The CDR3 totals 14 residues. V was trimmed by 4 bases and J by 7 bases, leaving 11 bases between them. Germline loops: CDR1 SGHDN, CDR2 FVKESK. DNA for the CDR3: TGTGCCAGCAGCCCAGCGGGCAGGAATTCACCCCTCCACTTT. This codes for CASSPAGRNSPLHF.

The chain links TRBV7-9 to TRBJ2-2, with TRBD2 as a possible D gene (6 bases). The ends were cut back, 5 bases at V and 6 bases at J, with 13 bases in the middle. There are 14 residues in the CDR3. Germline CDR1 is SEHNR and CDR2 is FQNEAQ (reference sequence). The DNA of the CDR3 is TGTGCCAGCAGCCCCCGGGGGAAGGCCGGGGAGCTGTTTTTT. This sequence encodes CASSPRGKAGELFF. Full variable domain (rest looked up from reference TRBV7-9 and TRBJ2-2): DTGVSQNPRHKITKRGQNVTFRCDPISEHNRLYWYRQTLGQGPEFLTYFQNEAQLEKSRLLSDRFSAERPKGSFSTLEIQRTEQGDSAMYLCASSPRGKAGELFFGEGSRLTVL.